This T cell receptor beta chain was observed in a study of blood T cells in healthy people across ages. Study-wide results and caveats: In older individuals, TCR beta diversity per million T cells was lower, falling roughly linearly with age.

Germline-derived CDR1 and CDR2 are DFQATT and SNEGSKA (reference sequence). V lost 0 bases, J lost 9 bases, and 12 bases stayed unmatched. This CDR3 is built from 16 residues. Sample-barcoded 5' priming and a J-beta primer mix drove a second PCR of about 6 to 11 cycles. TCRdb used MiXCR to reprocess the 5' RACE reads, holding one entry per CDR3 protein. Of approximately 760,000 distinct CDR3 sequences in the sample, 25% are singletons; the top ten hold just under 9.5%. This clonotype was seen more than once but under ten times. Its target is not known. This sample also appeared in a second study, on T cells of mothers and their children. From that report: Sample barcodes and 2-4 random nucleotides came from the second PCR's M1S primer. In both related and unrelated pairs, TCR recombination output is shaped similarly by thymic selection.

This receptor was taken from a boy aged 5-17 years in good health. The sequenced sample consisted of blood. J is TRBJ2-1 and V is TRBV20-1, with 9 bases identical to TRBD2. CDR3 amino acids: CSAREYNGGRAIEQFF. The CDR3 DNA is TGCAGTGCTAGAGAGTACAATGGCGGGAGGGCCATTGAGCAGTTCTTC.